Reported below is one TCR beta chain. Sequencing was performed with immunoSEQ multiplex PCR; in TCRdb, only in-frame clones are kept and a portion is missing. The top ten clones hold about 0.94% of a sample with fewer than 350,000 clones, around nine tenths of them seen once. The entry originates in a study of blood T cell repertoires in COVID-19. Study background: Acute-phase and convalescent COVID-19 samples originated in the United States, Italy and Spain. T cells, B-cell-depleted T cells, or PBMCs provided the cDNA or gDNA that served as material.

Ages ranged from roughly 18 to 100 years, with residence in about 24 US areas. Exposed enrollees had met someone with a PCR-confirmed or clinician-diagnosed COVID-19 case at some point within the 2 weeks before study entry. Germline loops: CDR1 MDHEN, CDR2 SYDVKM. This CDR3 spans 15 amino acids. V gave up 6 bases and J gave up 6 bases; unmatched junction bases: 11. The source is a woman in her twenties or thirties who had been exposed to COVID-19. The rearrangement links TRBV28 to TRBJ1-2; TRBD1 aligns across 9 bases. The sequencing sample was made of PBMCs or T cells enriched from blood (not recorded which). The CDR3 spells CASRWTGVIVDGYTF. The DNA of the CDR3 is TGTGCCAGCAGATGGACAGGGGTTATCGTGGATGGCTACACCTTC.